These T cell receptor beta chains were read from a single sample in a study of blood T cell repertoires in COVID-19. This table comes from immunoSEQ multiplex PCR, and its TCRdb copy is limited to in-frame clones, with some not included. The sample contains about 220,000 clones, 82% of which appear only once. Sequenced: peripheral blood. These receptors all come from a woman in her seventies with COVID-19, enrolled during active disease. Both conserved end residues are part of each CDR3. D genes are given only for firm matches. Clone size is given for some rows only: seen once, a few or many times, or a class if the clone is expanded.

CDR3aa: CASSGVDEKLFF
CDR3nt: TGTGCCAGCAGCGGGGTGGATGAAAAACTGTTTTTT
j_gene: TRBJ1-4
d_gene: NA
abundance: few
v_gene: TRBV6-5

CDR3aa: CASSPGDRDGNTIYF
CDR3nt: TGCGCCAGCAGCCCGGGGGATAGGGACGGTAACACCATATATTTT
j_gene: TRBJ1-3
d_gene: NA
abundance: NA
v_gene: TRBV4-3

CDR3aa: CSVSGGHPQTEAFF
CDR3nt: TGCAGCGTTAGTGGAGGTCACCCACAGACTGAAGCTTTCTTT
j_gene: TRBJ1-1
d_gene: NA
abundance: NA
v_gene: TRBV29-1

CDR3aa: CASNSQGGAYEQYF
CDR3nt: TGTGCCAGCAATTCACAGGGGGGGGCCTACGAGCAGTACTTC
j_gene: TRBJ2-7
d_gene: NA
abundance: once
v_gene: TRBV2

CDR3aa: CASTPLLASGYNEQFF
CDR3nt: TGTGCCAGCACCCCCCTGTTGGCTAGCGGGTACAATGAGCAGTTCTTC
j_gene: TRBJ2-1
d_gene: TRBD2
abundance: once
v_gene: TRBV27

CDR3aa: CASRMDRGREQYF
CDR3nt: TGTGCCAGCAGGATGGACAGAGGTCGCGAGCAGTACTTC
j_gene: TRBJ2-7
d_gene: NA
abundance: NA
v_gene: TRBV6-5

CDR3aa: CASIAEGRSGEQYF
CDR3nt: TGTGCCAGCATTGCAGAGGGCAGGTCCGGCGAGCAGTACTTC
j_gene: TRBJ2-7
d_gene: NA
abundance: NA
v_gene: TRBV6-5

CDR3aa: CASSPVSGTGLYEQYF
CDR3nt: TGTGCCAGCAGCCCAGTGTCCGGGACAGGACTTTACGAGCAGTACTTC
j_gene: TRBJ2-7
d_gene: TRBD1
abundance: NA
v_gene: TRBV7-2

CDR3aa: CASSPTLAGAGTQYF
CDR3nt: TGTGCCAGCAGCCCGACACTAGCGGGAGCGGGGACCCAGTACTTC
j_gene: TRBJ2-5
d_gene: TRBD2
abundance: NA
v_gene: TRBV3-1/TRBV3-2

CDR3aa: CATSDVDRSTQYF
CDR3nt: TGTGCCACCAGTGATGTAGACAGAAGCACGCAGTATTTT
j_gene: TRBJ2-3
d_gene: NA
abundance: few
v_gene: TRBV24-1

CDR3aa: CASSSQPGSYGYTF
CDR3nt: TGTGCCAGCAGTTCCCAACCAGGAAGCTATGGCTACACCTTC
j_gene: TRBJ1-2
d_gene: NA
abundance: NA
v_gene: TRBV6-5

CDR3aa: CASSELQGSSYNEQFF
CDR3nt: TGTGCCAGCAGCGAACTACAGGGAAGCTCCTACAATGAGCAGTTCTTC
j_gene: TRBJ2-1
d_gene: NA
abundance: NA
v_gene: TRBV2

CDR3aa: CASSEAPSGVLKQYF
CDR3nt: TGTGCCAGCAGTGAAGCGCCTAGCGGGGTCTTGAAGCAGTACTTC
j_gene: TRBJ2-7
d_gene: TRBD2
abundance: NA
v_gene: TRBV6-1

CDR3aa: CASNYAGTGASYGYTF
CDR3nt: TGTGCCAGCAATTATGCCGGGACAGGGGCCTCCTATGGCTACACCTTC
j_gene: TRBJ1-2
d_gene: TRBD1
abundance: NA
v_gene: TRBV28

CDR3aa: CASSRTSGIGNEQFF
CDR3nt: TGTGCCAGTAGTAGGACTAGCGGGATAGGAAATGAGCAGTTCTTC
j_gene: TRBJ2-1
d_gene: TRBD2
abundance: NA
v_gene: TRBV19

CDR3aa: CASSQGLGQVGNTIYF
CDR3nt: TGCGCCAGCAGCCAAGGGCTCGGACAGGTCGGAAACACCATATATTTT
j_gene: TRBJ1-3
d_gene: TRBD1
abundance: NA
v_gene: TRBV4-3

CDR3aa: CASSPWRDGTGELFF
CDR3nt: TGCGCCAGCAGCCCATGGAGGGACGGGACCGGGGAGCTGTTTTTT
j_gene: TRBJ2-2
d_gene: NA
abundance: NA
v_gene: TRBV5-1

CDR3aa: CASSQQPGLGSGELFF
CDR3nt: TGTGCCAGCAGCCAACAACCGGGACTAGGATCCGGGGAGCTGTTTTTT
j_gene: TRBJ2-2
d_gene: TRBD2
abundance: NA
v_gene: TRBV5-4

CDR3aa: CASSESSRGTEAFF
CDR3nt: TGCGCCAGCAGTGAAAGTTCCAGGGGGACTGAAGCTTTCTTT
j_gene: TRBJ1-1
d_gene: TRBD1
abundance: NA
v_gene: TRBV10-1

CDR3aa: CASRDRARAEAFF
CDR3nt: TGTGCCAGCAGGGACAGGGCGAGGGCTGAAGCTTTCTTT
j_gene: TRBJ1-1
d_gene: TRBD1
abundance: NA
v_gene: TRBV6-5